What follows are 28 T cell receptor beta chains derived from one specimen sequenced in a study of blood T cell repertoires in COVID-19. The repertoire was sequenced with immunoSEQ multiplex PCR; TCRdb's copy has only in-frame clones and lacks some. This table holds about 150,000 clones, about four fifths found once. The sample consisted of peripheral blood. These receptors originate from a human donor with acute or convalescent COVID-19. The donor label of this sample is uncertain.

The V gene is TRBV5-1, the J gene TRBJ1-4; 7 bases are a match to TRBD1. V was clipped by 4 bases and J by 5 bases; unmatched bases: 8. CDR1 is SGHRS and CDR2 is YFSETQ in the germline V gene. The CDR3 has 15 residues. In nucleotides, the CDR3 is TGCGCCAGCAGCCTCGCCGACAGGGACAATGAAAAACTGTTTTTT. Its translation is CASSLADRDNEKLFF.

The CDR3 loop is CASSPSSGNTIYF. The CDR3 coding sequence is TGTGCCAGCAGCCCTAGCAGTGGAAACACCATATATTTT. This sequence joins TRBV11-2 and TRBJ1-3; D remains unclear. Germline V gene data show CDR1 as SGHAT and CDR2 as FQNNGV. Trimming stripped 5 bases from V and 3 bases from J, with 8 bases between. The CDR3 is made up of 13 amino acids.

The rearrangement uses TRBV5-1 and TRBJ1-1, with 8 bases fitting TRBD1. CDR3 length: 15 residues. The V gene end was trimmed by 5 bases and the J gene end by 5 bases; junction bases not matched to a gene: 11. CDR1 is SGHRS, CDR2 YFSETQ, per germline. In nucleotides, the CDR3 is TGCGCCAGCAGACCAACTCAGACAGGGGCAACTGAAGCTTTCTTT. Protein sequence: CASRPTQTGATEAFF.

The V call is TRBV5-1, the J call TRBJ1-1; maybe TRBD1 (5 bases). Trimming pared 5 bases from V and 5 bases from J, leaving 13 bases between. This CDR3 region has 13 residues. The germline V gene encodes CDR1 SGHRS and CDR2 YFSETQ. The CDR3 reads CASRGLRGTEAFF. The DNA for the CDR3 is TGCGCCAGCAGGGGACTGCGCGGGACTGAAGCTTTCTTT.

V is TRBV7-9 and J is TRBJ1-2; D is unclear. Per germline, CDR1 SEHNR and CDR2 FQNEAQ (reference sequence). The CDR3 length is 15 residues. The ends were cut back, 0 bases at V and 6 bases at J, with 14 bases in the middle. This chain's CDR3 is CASSLASRTSHGYTF. In DNA form, the CDR3 reads TGTGCCAGCAGCTTAGCATCACGGACTTCCCATGGCTACACCTTC.

This clone was seen a single time. This chain connects TRBV9 to TRBJ2-7; tentatively, D is TRBD1 (6 bases). Germline CDR1 and CDR2: SGDLS and YYNGEE. This CDR3 contains 13 residues. Trimming took off 1 base at V and 3 bases at J, with 8 bases between the two ends. CDR3 sequence reads: CASSVSTGYEQYF. DNA of the CDR3: TGTGCCAGCAGCGTATCGACAGGCTACGAGCAGTACTTC.

This chain uses TRBV7-6 with TRBJ1-1, with unresolved D. CDR3 length equals 11 residues. CDR1 is SGHVS and CDR2 is FNYEAQ in the germline V gene. V was clipped by 4 bases and J by 5 bases, with 5 bases between them. DNA for the CDR3: TGTGCCAGCAGCTCCGCGACTGAAGCTTTCTTT. This sequence encodes CASSSATEAFF.

Concerning this clone itself: At the DNA level, this CDR3 is encoded by other sequences in the same sample as well. The CDR3 spells CASSLAFNQPQHF. The CDR3 region has the DNA TGTGCCAGTAGTCTGGCTTTCAATCAGCCCCAGCATTTT. This chain uses TRBV19 with TRBJ1-5; no clear D gene. Germline values: CDR1 LNHDA, CDR2 SQIVND (reference sequence). V was clipped by 5 bases and J by 3 bases, with 8 bases between them. The CDR3 is 13 residues long. The variable domain in full, with the rest retrieved from reference TRBV19 and TRBJ1-5, is DGGITQSPKYLFRKEGQNVTLSCEQNLNHDAMYWYRQDPGQGLRLIYYSQIVNDFQKGDIAEGYSVSREKKESFPLTVTSAQKNPTAFYLCASSLAFNQPQHFGDGTRLSIL.

J is TRBJ2-2 and V is TRBV9, with D maybe TRBD2 (5 bases). Deletions cut 5 bases from V and 5 bases from J, with 16 bases between. The CDR3 length is 15 residues. Germline lookup yields CDR1 SGDLS and CDR2 YYNGEE. CDR3 DNA: TGTGCCAGCAGGCAAACGGGATTTTTGACCGGGGAGCTGTTTTTT. As protein: CASRQTGFLTGELFF. Full variable domain (missing parts from reference TRBV9 and TRBJ2-2): DSGVTQTPKHLITATGQRVTLRCSPRSGDLSVYWYQQSLDQGLQFLIQYYNGEERAKGNILERFSAQQFPDLHSELNLSSLELGDSALYFCASRQTGFLTGELFFGEGSRLTVL.

This rearrangement joins TRBV2 to TRBJ1-5; the D gene is possibly TRBD1 (6 bases). This CDR3 has 17 residues. The V end lost 8 bases, the J end lost 0 bases, and 20 bases lay between the germline ends. The germline V gene has CDR1 SNHLY and CDR2 FYNNEI. CDR3 coding DNA: TGTGCCAGCCAGGGGTTCCATGGGGCGGATAGCAATCAGCCCCAGCATTTT. Encoded protein: CASQGFHGADSNQPQHF.

The rearrangement links TRBV6-5 to TRBJ1-1; D perhaps matches TRBD1 (5 bases). The CDR3 contains 13 residues. Germline CDR1 and CDR2: MNHEY and SVGAGI. The V end lost 7 bases, the J end lost 0 bases, and 9 bases lay between the germline ends. The DNA of the CDR3 is TGTGCCAGCATTTCGACAGTGAACACTGAAGCTTTCTTT. Protein product: CASISTVNTEAFF.

This sequence joins TRBV29-1 and TRBJ1-5, with D possibly being TRBD1 (5 bases). CDR1 and CDR2 (germline): SQVTM, ANQGSEA. CDR3 length: 16 residues. The V and J ends lost 8 bases and 0 bases respectively, with 20 bases between them. The CDR3 sequence: CSLTPNPGYSNQPQHF. The CDR3 bases are TGCAGCCTCACCCCTAATCCAGGGTATAGCAATCAGCCCCAGCATTTT.

The V call is TRBV19, the J call TRBJ1-6; D unclear. This CDR3 region has 15 residues. CDR1 and CDR2 (germline): LNHDA, SQIVND (reference sequence). Trimming left V 5 bases short and J 0 bases short, with 8 bases between. This CDR3 reads CASSVSLSYNSPLHF. CDR3 sequence (DNA): TGTGCCAGTAGTGTTAGCCTCTCCTATAATTCACCCCTCCACTTT.

The chain uses TRBV19 and TRBJ2-5, with unresolved D. There are 13 residues in the CDR3. Germline lookup yields CDR1 LNHDA and CDR2 SQIVND (reference sequence). V shed 5 bases and J shed 5 bases, with 12 bases lying between them. The CDR3 spells CASSRSTPETQYF. In DNA form, the CDR3 reads TGTGCCAGTAGTCGGTCAACCCCGGAGACCCAGTACTTC.

The chain combines TRBV6-1 with TRBJ1-2; D perhaps matches TRBD1 (5 bases). Germline lookup yields CDR1 MNHNS and CDR2 SASEGT. Trimming cost V 3 bases and J 4 bases, with 15 bases left between them. The CDR3 extends over 15 amino acids. The CDR3 region is CASSDGTTKFYGYTF. The CDR3 nucleotides are TGTGCCAGCAGTGACGGGACTACCAAGTTCTATGGCTACACCTTC.

The chain employs TRBV3-1 (or the pseudogene TRBV3-2) and TRBJ2-4; 9 bases line up with TRBD1. This CDR3 comprises 14 residues. In germline, CDR1 is LGHDT, CDR2 YNNKEL (reference sequence). Losses at the gene ends were 5 bases for V and 7 bases for J; bases not matched to a gene: 6. The CDR3 spells CASSIQGALNIQYF. DNA of the CDR3: TGTGCCAGCAGCATACAGGGGGCATTGAACATTCAGTACTTC.

V and J are TRBV2 and TRBJ1-4, with D unresolved. CDR3 size: 13 residues. Germline values: CDR1 SNHLY, CDR2 FYNNEI. Trimming removed 0 bases at V and 7 bases at J, with 6 bases between. The CDR3 protein is CASSEAHSEKLFF. The CDR3 coding sequence is TGTGCCAGCAGTGAAGCGCATAGTGAAAAACTGTTTTTT.

The chain uses TRBV14 and TRBJ2-1; TRBD2 matches 7 bases. Looked up from germline, CDR1 is SGHDN and CDR2 is FVKESK. CDR3 length: 16 amino acids. Unmatched junction bases numbered 4, after V lost 0 bases and J lost 2 bases. The CDR3 nucleotides are TGTGCCAGCAGCCAAGATGATCGGGGGGCCTACAATGAGCAGTTCTTC. Protein: CASSQDDRGAYNEQFF.

This clone was counted between two and nine times. The V call is TRBV2, the J call TRBJ1-2, with 7 bases that match TRBD1. Germline V lookup: CDR1 SNHLY, CDR2 FYNNEI. Unmatched junction bases numbered 13, after V lost 4 bases and J lost 5 bases. The CDR3 totals 16 residues. The CDR3, as DNA: TGTGCCAGCAGTGCAGGGACAGCATCATCTCAATATGGCTACACCTTC. Translated, it gives CASSAGTASSQYGYTF. Together with reference TRBV2 and TRBJ1-2, the CDR3 gives the full variable domain: EPEVTQTPSHQVTQMGQEVILRCVPISNHLYFYWYRQILGQKVEFLVSFYNNEISEKSEIFDDQFSVERPDGSNFTLKIRSTKLEDSAMYFCASSAGTASSQYGYTFGSGTRLTVV.

The chain has TRBV9 and TRBJ1-2; 11 nucleotides line up with TRBD1. V lost 2 bases and J lost 7; bases outside the gene matches: 7. Germline assignment: CDR1 SGDLS and CDR2 YYNGEE. This CDR3 contains 15 residues. CDR3 sequence: CASSVTGQGVGGYTF. CDR3 DNA sequence: TGTGCCAGCAGCGTGACGGGACAGGGGGTGGGTGGCTACACCTTC.

V gene TRBV7-2 combines with J gene TRBJ2-2, with 7 bases aligning to TRBD1. With 5 bases clipped from V and 6 bases from J, the junction kept 12 bases outside the gene matches. Germline assignment: CDR1 SGHTA and CDR2 FQGNSA. The CDR3 extends over 16 amino acids. This CDR3 is CASSPRDRASAGELFF. CDR3 nucleotide sequence: TGTGCCAGCAGCCCCAGAGACAGGGCCAGCGCCGGGGAGCTGTTTTTT.

The chain employs TRBV7-2 and TRBJ1-2; 8 bases map to TRBD1. The J segment lost 10 bases and the V segment lost 1 base, leaving 5 bases of the junction unmatched. The germline gives CDR1 SGHTA, CDR2 FQGNSA. This CDR3 comprises 13 residues. In DNA form, the CDR3 reads TGTGCCAGCAGCTTAGGGACAGGGCGTGACTACACCTTC. Amino acids: CASSLGTGRDYTF. Based on the CDR3 plus reference TRBV7-2 and TRBJ1-2, the full variable domain is GAGVSQSPSNKVTEKGKDVELRCDPISGHTALYWYRQSLGQGLEFLIYFQGNSAPDKSGLPSDRFSAERTGGSVSTLTIQRTQQEDSAVYLCASSLGTGRDYTFGSGTRLTVV.

The gene calls are TRBV7-9 and TRBJ1-5; 8 bases agree with TRBD1. Per the germline V gene, CDR1 is SEHNR and CDR2 is FQNEAQ (reference sequence). V dropped 2 bases and J dropped 6; count of bases not matched to a gene: 6. The length of the CDR3 is 15 residues. As DNA, the CDR3 is TGTGCCAGCAGCTTAACCCAGGGGGCATTTCAGCCCCAGCATTTT. Its translation is CASSLTQGAFQPQHF.

This clone appeared a few times. The chain combines TRBV10-3 with TRBJ1-1; D perhaps matches TRBD1 (5 bases). Germline V gives CDR1 ENHRY, CDR2 SYGVKD. V was pared by 7 bases and J by 4 bases, with 7 bases between. This CDR3 spans 11 amino acids. For the CDR3, the DNA is TGTGCCATCATGGGGGGCACTGAAGCTTTCTTT. This encodes CAIMGGTEAFF.

V gene TRBV10-3 combines with J gene TRBJ2-5; 9 bases map to TRBD1. Germline V CDR1 and CDR2: ENHRY, SYGVKD. Losses at the gene ends were 6 bases for V and 1 base for J; bases not matched to a gene: 6. The CDR3 is 15 residues long. The DNA for the CDR3 is TGTGCCATCAGAGCCGGGACAGGGCCCCAAGAGACCCAGTACTTC. Translating it yields CAIRAGTGPQETQYF.

This chain links TRBV15 with TRBJ2-4; perhaps TRBD1 as D (5 bases). In germline, CDR1 is LNHNV, CDR2 YYDKDF (reference sequence). The CDR3 is 16 residues long. V gave up 0 bases and J gave up 0 bases, with 9 bases separating them. The CDR3 region is CATSREGPLAKNIQYF. DNA for the CDR3: TGTGCCACCAGCAGAGAGGGGCCTTTAGCCAAAAACATTCAGTACTTC.

The V and J genes are TRBV2 and TRBJ2-7; D is perhaps TRBD2 (6 bases). Trimming stripped 8 bases from V and 0 bases from J, with 11 bases between. The V gene's germline CDR1 is SNHLY and CDR2 FYNNEI. The length of the CDR3 is 13 residues. CDR3 region: CASGRLDSYEQYF. The CDR3 DNA reads as TGTGCCAGCGGGCGACTAGACTCCTACGAGCAGTACTTC. Drawing the rest from reference TRBV2 and TRBJ2-7, the complete variable domain is EPEVTQTPSHQVTQMGQEVILRCVPISNHLYFYWYRQILGQKVEFLVSFYNNEISEKSEIFDDQFSVERPDGSNFTLKIRSTKLEDSAMYFCASGRLDSYEQYFGPGTRLTVT.

The rearrangement links TRBV19 to TRBJ1-5; 8 nucleotides line up with TRBD1. Germline CDR1 and CDR2: LNHDA and SQIVND (reference sequence). The CDR3 is made up of 17 amino acids. The J segment lost 5 bases and the V segment lost 6 bases, leaving 15 bases of the junction unmatched. For the CDR3, the DNA is TGTGCCAGTAGGGGACAGGTGTTCGAAGAAGGGGATCAGCCCCAGCATTTT. Protein: CASRGQVFEEGDQPQHF.